Given below is one TCR beta chain in context. CDR1 is SGDLS and CDR2 is YYNGEE in the germline V gene. Deletions cut 4 bases from V and 1 base from J, with 14 bases between. CDR3 length equals 15 residues. Only in-frame clones appear in the TCRdb table, and some are missing; sequencing was by immunoSEQ multiplex PCR. The data hold about 23,000 clones, with approximately 86% observed a single time. The sample originates from a study of T cell changes during pregnancy in multiple sclerosis. This receptor was identified in a female donor in good health, enrolled as a control in a pregnancy study. Sequences were derived from CD4+ T cells from peripheral blood mononuclear cells, sampled in the first trimester of pregnancy. J is TRBJ1-1 and V is TRBV9; D is perhaps TRBD1 (5 bases). The CDR3 nucleotides are TGTGCCAGCAGCCCACAGACAGTCGGGAACACTGAAGCTTTCTTT. This sequence encodes CASSPQTVGNTEAFF.